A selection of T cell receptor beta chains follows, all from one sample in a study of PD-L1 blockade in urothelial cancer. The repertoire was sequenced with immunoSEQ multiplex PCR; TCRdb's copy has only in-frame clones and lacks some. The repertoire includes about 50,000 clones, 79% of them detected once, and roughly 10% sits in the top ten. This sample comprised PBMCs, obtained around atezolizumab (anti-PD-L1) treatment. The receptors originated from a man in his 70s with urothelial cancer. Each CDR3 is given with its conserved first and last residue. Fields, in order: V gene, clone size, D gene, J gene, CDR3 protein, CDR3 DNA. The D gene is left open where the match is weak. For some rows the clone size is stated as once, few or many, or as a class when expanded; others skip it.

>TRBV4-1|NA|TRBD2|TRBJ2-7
CASSLSPSGASYEQYF
TGCGCCAGCAGCCTCTCCCCTAGCGGGGCTTCCTACGAGCAGTACTTC
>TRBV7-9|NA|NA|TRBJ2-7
CASSLAPLTSGYEQYF
TGTGCCAGCAGCTTAGCGCCCCTCACTTCGGGTTACGAGCAGTACTTC
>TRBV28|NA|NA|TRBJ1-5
CASSLLSGDRFNQPQHF
TGTGCCAGCAGTTTACTGTCAGGGGATAGATTCAATCAGCCCCAGCATTTT
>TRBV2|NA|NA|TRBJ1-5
CASSEASRVSNQPQHF
TGTGCCAGCAGTGAAGCATCCAGGGTAAGCAATCAGCCCCAGCATTTT
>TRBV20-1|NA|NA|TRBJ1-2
CSASQQGGYTF
TGCAGTGCTAGTCAGCAGGGTGGCTACACCTTC
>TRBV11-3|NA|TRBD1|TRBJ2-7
CASSPGTGGGYEQYF
TGTGCCAGCAGCCCAGGGACAGGGGGCGGCTACGAGCAGTACTTC
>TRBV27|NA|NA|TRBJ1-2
CASISQGGGYTF
TGTGCCAGCATTAGTCAGGGCGGTGGCTACACCTTC
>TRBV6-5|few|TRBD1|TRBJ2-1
CASSYSRDRGNEQFF
TGTGCCAGCAGTTATTCTCGGGACAGGGGGAATGAGCAGTTCTTC
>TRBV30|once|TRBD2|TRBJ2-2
CAWDGERESGSGELFF
TGTGCCTGGGACGGGGAGCGGGAGTCGGGGTCCGGGGAGCTGTTTTTT
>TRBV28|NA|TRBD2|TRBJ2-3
CASSSLTSGASTDTQYF
TGTGCCAGCAGTTCCCTCACTAGCGGGGCTAGCACAGATACGCAGTATTTT
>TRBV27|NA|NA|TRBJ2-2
CASSLYREAGELFF
TGTGCCAGCAGTTTATACCGGGAAGCCGGGGAGCTGTTTTTT